This T cell receptor beta chain was retrieved from a study of T cells after somatic rescue of genetic block. Germline V lookup: CDR1 SEHNR, CDR2 FQNEAQ (reference sequence). The CDR3 has 16 residues. V lost 4 bases and J lost 1; bases outside the gene matches: 5. This clone was counted a single time. The assay was immunoSEQ multiplex PCR, and TCRdb's table has in-frame clones only and misses some. The table records approximately 65,000 clones, 85% to 95% of them present only once. The sequencing input was peripheral blood mononuclear cells (PBMCs). The chain links TRBV7-9 to TRBJ2-5; 11 nucleotides line up with TRBD2. This TCR came from a man in his forties. The CDR3 DNA is TGTGCCAGCAGCTCGCGACTAGCGGGAACCCAAGAGACCCAGTACTTC. Its protein product is CASSSRLAGTQETQYF.